This is a list of T cell receptor beta chains from one sample in a study of T cells after yellow fever vaccination. TCRdb re-analysed the 5' RACE reads in MiXCR, keeping a single row per CDR3 protein. The sample shows a few hundred thousand distinct CDR3 sequences, almost 4% of them seen only once. Sample: PBMCs, taken 5 days after the yellow fever booster vaccination. These receptors all come from a man aged 18 to 35 who received the YFV17D yellow fever vaccine. CDR3s leave out the opening cysteine and the closing phenylalanine or tryptophan. A row's size may be missing; if present it is once, few, many or a size class.

TRBJ1-4,-,TRBV7-9,ASSLQVGEKLF
TRBJ1-1,few,TRBV10-3,AISGPGQPGVNTEAF
TRBJ2-1,-,TRBV12-5,ASGLPTGTSGEQF
TRBJ1-5,-,TRBV7-3,ASSHRALGAGNSNQPQH
TRBJ1-5,few,TRBV6-5,ASSPRQGVQPQH
TRBJ2-5,few,TRBV11-2,ASSQTPTGLGQETQY
TRBJ2-4,few,TRBV19,ASRGLGTRGDIQY
TRBJ2-2,few,TRBV19,ASRGRTGELF
TRBJ2-7,-,TRBV6-5,ASSYSPAINEQY
TRBJ1-5,few,TRBV9,ASSGPGQYQPQH
TRBJ1-2,few,TRBV5-1,ASSLGGTWGYT
TRBJ2-5,-,TRBV6-1,ASSEGTGEGETQY
TRBJ1-1,few,TRBV7-9,ASSLAPPAFMNTEAF
TRBJ1-2,few,TRBV19,ASSEQGTNYGYT
TRBJ2-1,many,TRBV6-2/TRBV6-3,ASRDGYNEQF
TRBJ2-1,few,TRBV18,ASSPRQGVYNEQF
TRBJ2-3,-,TRBV20-1,SARTGPDAQY
TRBJ1-5,-,TRBV6-2/TRBV6-3,ASSYGQVGVQPQH
TRBJ2-3,-,TRBV7-2,ASSSRGRGTQY
TRBJ2-1,-,TRBV5-1,ASSLPTLAGDNEQF
TRBJ2-7,few,TRBV30,AWSGAGIYEQY
TRBJ2-1,many,TRBV6-2/TRBV6-3,ASSYRVYYNEQF
TRBJ2-3,many,TRBV20-1,SARDRAGRDTQY
TRBJ2-1,-,TRBV5-1,ASSLDDEQF
TRBJ2-5,few,TRBV7-2,ASRIAGGPETQY
TRBJ2-3,-,TRBV5-1,ASSLEAIAGNPSDTQY
TRBJ2-1,many,TRBV7-9,ASSSGGGSLNEQF
TRBJ2-3,many,TRBV5-4,ASSFGLTDTQY
TRBJ2-3,-,TRBV4-2,ASSQDLGLREVDTQY
TRBJ2-5,many,TRBV7-7,ASSSGQGGQETQY
TRBJ1-2,few,TRBV5-1,ASSLVVGGSGYT
TRBJ2-6,many,TRBV29-1,SASLSGANVLT
TRBJ2-5,few,TRBV7-9,ASSRLGPSGAQETQY
TRBJ1-2,-,TRBV6-5,ASSYSGDGYT
TRBJ2-3,few,TRBV6-2/TRBV6-3,ATTTGGSTQY
TRBJ2-1,many,TRBV7-9,ASSFGNDEQF
TRBJ2-3,many,TRBV9,ASSVVAGSTDTQY
TRBJ1-1,-,TRBV30,AWSVPVPGTEAF
TRBJ2-3,-,TRBV11-2,ASSQKSGGFLDTQY
TRBJ2-5,few,TRBV9,ASSVEDILEETQY
TRBJ1-1,many,TRBV5-1,ASSLETGRTEAF
TRBJ2-2,few,TRBV3-1,ASSQDGLSNTGELF
TRBJ1-1,few,TRBV7-9,ASSAPRGTNTEAF
TRBJ2-2,-,TRBV7-6,ASSPRQATNTGELF
TRBJ1-6,few,TRBV5-8,ASSLIGQRNSPLH
TRBJ2-6,many,TRBV9,ASSVPGNGANVLT
TRBJ1-6,few,TRBV6-6,ASSYERSPLH
TRBJ2-3,many,TRBV19,ASSETGGVADTQY
TRBJ2-3,few,TRBV6-6,ASSYGYTDTQY
TRBJ1-1,-,TRBV6-2/TRBV6-3,ASLDRALNTEAF
TRBJ2-5,-,TRBV5-4,ASSPAGAQMETQY
TRBJ2-5,-,TRBV20-1,SANRGVIQETQY
TRBJ1-1,few,TRBV12-3/TRBV12-4,ASSLRQGQGNTEAF
TRBJ1-2,many,TRBV5-1,ASSLWDNYGYT
TRBJ1-1,-,TRBV5-1,ASSLYNLNTEAF
TRBJ2-3,many,TRBV4-1,ASSHSGRTDTQY
TRBJ2-2,many,TRBV7-9,ASSPATGTGELF
TRBJ1-6,few,TRBV4-3,ASSQAARASLH
TRBJ1-2,-,TRBV9,ASSVATPAGRVGGYT